This note documents a single T cell receptor (beta chain) sequence. Repertoires were generated with immunoSEQ multiplex PCR, while TCRdb's copy carries only in-frame clones and drops some. The sample includes 100,000 or so clones, less than 85% of them seen just once. The data were taken from a study of blood T cell repertoires in COVID-19. The CDR3 is made up of 13 amino acids. V was pared by 6 bases and J by 4 bases, with 13 bases between. Germline V gene lookup returns CDR1 SGHNT and CDR2 YYREEE (reference sequence). The chain uses TRBV5-4 and TRBJ1-2, with D unclear. The sequenced sample was peripheral blood. This clonotype was obtained from a man aged 65 to 85 with active or convalescent COVID-19. The CDR3 region is CASIPPYGYGYTF. As DNA, the CDR3 is TGTGCCAGCATTCCCCCATACGGCTATGGCTACACCTTC.